Below are 28 T cell receptor beta chains sequenced from a single sample in a study of cytotoxic CD8 clonotypes in ibrutinib-treated CLL. Clones were sequenced by immunoSEQ multiplex PCR, and TCRdb holds only the in-frame ones, with some missing. The repertoire holds some 200,000 clones, with about four fifths as singletons. Sequencing was performed on PBMCs, taken after 12 months of ibrutinib treatment. All receptors derive from a human donor with chronic lymphocytic leukemia.

The J gene is TRBJ2-1, the V gene TRBV10-2; 8 positions agree with TRBD1. The length of the CDR3 is 12 residues. Germline V CDR1 and CDR2: WSHSY, SAAADI. V dropped 2 bases and J dropped 12; count of bases not matched to a gene: 3. CDR3 sequence reads: CASSEAGTGQFF. CDR3 bases: TGCGCCAGCAGTGAGGCCGGGACAGGGCAGTTCTTC.

The chain links TRBV2 to TRBJ2-2, with D hard to call. The CDR3 is 14 amino acids. Per the germline V gene, CDR1 is SNHLY and CDR2 is FYNNEI. Trimming took off 8 bases at V and 3 bases at J, with 13 bases between the two ends. CDR3 protein: CASHLTAYTGELFF. The CDR3 DNA follows: TGTGCCAGCCATCTGACGGCTTACACCGGGGAGCTGTTTTTT.

V is TRBV5-1 and J is TRBJ2-5; D might be TRBD2 (6 bases). This CDR3 is 14 amino acids long. Germline CDR1 reads SGHRS; CDR2 reads YFSETQ. The ends were cut back, 8 bases at V and 3 bases at J, with 17 bases in the middle. Written as DNA, the CDR3 is TGCGCCAGTCGGTTAGTGGGACTCAAAGAGACCCAGTACTTC. As protein: CASRLVGLKETQYF.

Notes on this clone: A much larger clonotype is one base distant, so this may be a read error. This chain joins TRBV7-8 and TRBJ2-7; tentatively, D is TRBD2 (6 bases). CDR3 length equals 14 residues. The germline V gene encodes CDR1 SGHVS and CDR2 FQNEAQ. CDR3 in DNA: TGTGCCAGCAGCCCCGGGAGATTCTCCTACGAGCAGCACTTC. Protein sequence: CASSPGRFSYEQHF.

The rearrangement joins TRBV5-1 to TRBJ2-1, with 7 bases lining up with TRBD2. Germline values: CDR1 SGHRS, CDR2 YFSETQ. V shed 0 bases, J shed 3 bases, and the junction held 3 bases outside the gene matches. The length of the CDR3 is 15 residues. The chain's CDR3 is CASSLELADYNEQFF. CDR3 coding DNA: TGCGCCAGCAGCTTGGAGCTAGCGGACTACAATGAGCAGTTCTTC.

V usage is TRBV4-2 and J usage is TRBJ2-5; perhaps D is TRBD1 or TRBD2 (6 bases each). V was trimmed by 6 bases and J by 1 base, leaving 15 bases between them. Germline loops: CDR1 LGHNA, CDR2 YNFKEQ. The CDR3 runs to 15 residues. In DNA form, the CDR3 reads TGTGCCAGCAGTCCGGGGGCGGCTTTCCAAGAGACCCAGTACTTC. This translates into CASSPGAAFQETQYF.

This clone was counted once. The rearrangement joins TRBV27 to TRBJ2-1, with a weak D call TRBD2 (5 bases). CDR1 MNHEY and CDR2 SMNVEV come from the germline V gene (reference sequence). This CDR3 comprises 17 residues. The V and J ends lost 5 bases and 0 bases respectively, with 17 bases between them. In nucleotides, the CDR3 is TGTGCCAGCAGTCCCTCCTCCGGGGAGAGCTCCTACAATGAGCAGTTCTTC. This codes for CASSPSSGESSYNEQFF.

This clone appeared a few times. The chain has TRBV27 and TRBJ1-6; 8 bases agree with TRBD1. Per germline, CDR1 MNHEY and CDR2 SMNVEV (reference sequence). V lost 4 bases to trimming and J lost 6 bases; unmatched junction nucleotides: 5. This CDR3 is 15 amino acids long. The CDR3 reads CASSYNRGSNSPLHF. In DNA form, the CDR3 reads TGTGCCAGCAGTTACAACAGGGGGAGTAATTCACCCCTCCACTTT.

This sequence joins TRBV2 and TRBJ1-1; 7 positions match TRBD1. This CDR3 comprises 14 residues. J was trimmed by 6 bases and V by 10 bases; bases with no gene match: 14. Germline CDR1 is SNHLY and CDR2 is FYNNEI. CDR3 DNA: TGTGCCACCCGGGACAGACAAGTTAAAGCTGAAGCTTTCTTT. The encoded protein is CATRDRQVKAEAFF. The full variable domain, with the rest looked up from reference TRBV2 and TRBJ1-1, is EPEVTQTPSHQVTQMGQEVILRCVPISNHLYFYWYRQILGQKVEFLVSFYNNEISEKSEIFDDQFSVERPDGSNFTLKIRSTKLEDSAMYFCATRDRQVKAEAFFGQGTRLTVV.

The rearrangement joins TRBV25-1 to TRBJ2-1; 7 bases map to TRBD1. V lost 8 bases, J lost 4 bases, and 11 bases stayed unmatched. The length of the CDR3 is 15 residues. Looked up from germline, CDR1 is MGHDK and CDR2 is SYGVNS. CDR3 in amino acids: CASGQGVIQYNEQFF. DNA of the CDR3: TGTGCCAGCGGTCAGGGGGTAATACAATACAATGAGCAGTTCTTC.

V and J are TRBV2 and TRBJ2-1, with D unresolved. The CDR3 totals 14 residues. Germline V gene sequence: CDR1 SNHLY, CDR2 FYNNEI. V lost 6 bases, J lost 0 bases, and 9 bases lay in between. For the CDR3, the DNA is TGTGCCAGCAGAGGATGGAGCTCCTACAATGAGCAGTTCTTC. Its translation: CASRGWSSYNEQFF.

In nucleotides, the CDR3 is TGTGCCAGCAGTTATGGATACCAAGAGACCCAGTACTTC. It yields the protein CASSYGYQETQYF. This chain uses TRBV6-5 with TRBJ2-5; D gene uncertain. With 3 bases removed from V and 0 bases from J, the gap between germline ends came to 5 bases. CDR1 and CDR2 (germline): MNHEY, SVGAGI. CDR3 length equals 13 residues.

A note on this clone: The same CDR3 arises from other DNA sequences in this sample as well. The genes are TRBV7-9 and TRBJ1-1, with D unclear. Trimming pared 5 bases from V and 8 bases from J, leaving 9 bases between. Germline assignment: CDR1 SEHNR and CDR2 FQNEAQ (reference sequence). This CDR3 has 11 residues. The CDR3 DNA follows: TGTGCCAGCAGCCTACTTGCCGAAGCTTTCTTT. Translation: CASSLLAEAFF.

This chain connects TRBV4-1 to TRBJ1-1, with 9 nucleotides matching TRBD1. The CDR3 spans 17 residues. Germline V gene sequence: CDR1 MGHRA, CDR2 YSYEKL. J was trimmed by 2 bases and V by 6 bases; bases with no gene match: 13. This CDR3 reads CASREQGATEGNTEAFF. The CDR3 region has the DNA TGCGCCAGCAGGGAACAGGGGGCTACCGAAGGAAACACTGAAGCTTTCTTT.

The chain couples TRBV6-4 to TRBJ2-2, with no clear D. V lost 7 bases and J 2 bases, leaving 8 bases between the germline ends. This CDR3 comprises 13 residues. Germline CDR1 reads MRHNA; CDR2 reads SNTAGT. CDR3 bases: TGTGCCAGCAAGGCAGCCAACACCGGGGAGCTGTTTTTT. Its translation is CASKAANTGELFF.

The chain joins TRBV28 to TRBJ2-7; the D is unclear. This CDR3 region has 12 residues. Germline V gives CDR1 MDHEN, CDR2 SYDVKM. The germline V and J ends were trimmed by 8 bases and 2 bases, with 10 bases remaining between them. The CDR3 loop is CASQTDPYEQYF. The DNA of the CDR3 is TGTGCCAGCCAAACAGATCCCTACGAGCAGTACTTC.

The CDR3 region has the DNA TGTGCCAGCAGTTTGACAGGCCATCAGCCCCAGCATTTT. Translated, it gives CASSLTGHQPQHF. The chain is built from TRBV6-5 and TRBJ1-5; possibly TRBD1 for D (6 bases). This CDR3 region has 13 residues. Looked up from germline, CDR1 is MNHEY and CDR2 is SVGAGI. Trimming took off 4 bases at V and 5 bases at J, with 9 bases between the two ends.

DNA for the CDR3: TGTGCCAGCAGTTACGCTCCGATTCAGCCCCAGCATTTT. Translated, it gives CASSYAPIQPQHF. The genes are TRBV6-6 and TRBJ1-5, with unresolved D. Trimming removed 2 bases from V and 6 bases from J, with 8 bases in between. The CDR3 contains 13 residues. Germline CDR1 MNHNY, CDR2 SVGAGI (reference sequence).

This clone was detected once. This chain links TRBV11-3 with TRBJ2-1, with TRBD1 matching over 8 bases. In germline, CDR1 is SGHNT, CDR2 YENEEA. Trimming took 5 bases from V and 5 from J; bases not matched to a gene: 5. The CDR3 length is 14 residues. The CDR3 sequence is CASSAGTGNNEQFF. In DNA, the CDR3 is TGTGCCAGCAGCGCCGGGACAGGTAACAATGAGCAGTTCTTC.

The gene calls are TRBV2 and TRBJ2-5, with D hard to call. Trimming removed 2 bases from V and 9 bases from J, with 4 bases in between. Germline CDR1 is SNHLY and CDR2 is FYNNEI. There are 10 residues in the CDR3. The chain's CDR3 is CASSELPQYF. CDR3 bases: TGTGCCAGCAGTGAACTGCCCCAGTACTTC.

The V and J genes are TRBV5-1 and TRBJ2-1; possibly TRBD1 for D (5 bases). V gave up 0 bases and J gave up 6 bases, with 10 bases separating them. The germline V gene encodes CDR1 SGHRS and CDR2 YFSETQ. The CDR3 totals 14 residues. The CDR3 DNA is TGCGCCAGCAGCTTGGGACAGAACCCCAATGAGCAGTTCTTC. Translated, it gives CASSLGQNPNEQFF.

Note on this clone: The sample holds other DNA sequences that translate to the same CDR3. The rearrangement joins TRBV5-6 to TRBJ2-7; D is undetermined. V lost 0 bases to trimming and J lost 0 bases, with 7 bases between them. The length of the CDR3 is 14 residues. Per germline, CDR1 SGHDT and CDR2 YYEEEE. The CDR3 sequence is CASSLVGSSYEQYF. The CDR3 bases are TGTGCCAGCAGCTTGGTGGGTAGCTCCTACGAGCAGTACTTC. The complete variable domain, with remaining parts taken from reference TRBV5-6 and TRBJ2-7, reads DAGVTQSPTHLIKTRGQQVTLRCSPKSGHDTVSWYQQALGQGPQFIFQYYEEEERQRGNFPDRFSGHQFPNYSSELNVNALLLGDSALYLCASSLVGSSYEQYFGPGTRLTVT.

This clone has a handful of counts. The gene calls are TRBV28 and TRBJ2-1; D is undetermined. The CDR3 has 12 residues. V was trimmed by 3 bases and J by 5 bases, leaving 5 bases between them. Germline CDR1 MDHEN, CDR2 SYDVKM. For the CDR3, the DNA is TGTGCCAGCAGTTTGATGAACAATGAGCAGTTCTTC. Its protein product is CASSLMNNEQFF.

This clone was seen a handful of times. V is TRBV18 and J is TRBJ1-5; D may be TRBD1 (6 bases). Trimming shortened V by 2 bases and J by 3 bases, and 8 bases separated the two germline ends. Germline assignment: CDR1 KGHSH and CDR2 LQKENI. The CDR3 totals 14 residues. CDR3 in amino acids: CASSPAGDNQPQHF. The CDR3 nucleotides are TGTGCCAGCTCACCAGCAGGGGACAATCAGCCCCAGCATTTT. Full variable domain (remainder filled in from reference TRBV18 and TRBJ1-5): NAGVMQNPRHLVRRRGQEARLRCSPMKGHSHVYWYRQLPEEGLKFMVYLQKENIIDESGMPKERFSAEFPKEGPSILRIQQVVRGDSAAYFCASSPAGDNQPQHFGDGTRLSIL.

The chain has TRBV19 and TRBJ2-7, with D possibly being TRBD1 (6 bases). V was cut by 1 base and J by 2 bases, with 9 bases left in between. The CDR3 spans 14 residues. CDR1 and CDR2 from the germline V gene are LNHDA and SQIVND (reference sequence). CDR3 sequence: CASSIVGAPYEQYF. The DNA for the CDR3 is TGTGCCAGTAGTATAGTGGGGGCCCCCTACGAGCAGTACTTC.

The genes are TRBV10-1 and TRBJ1-5; D not resolved. Trimming took off 0 bases at V and 7 bases at J, with 7 bases between the two ends. The CDR3 consists of 13 residues. CDR1 and CDR2 from the germline V gene are WNHNN and SYGVQD (reference sequence). The CDR3 protein is CASSESIGQPQHF. The DNA for the CDR3 is TGCGCCAGCAGTGAGTCGATAGGCCAGCCCCAGCATTTT.

This chain uses TRBV4-1 with TRBJ2-7; TRBD2 matches at 10 bases. Germline CDR1 and CDR2: MGHRA and YSYEKL. The trim removed 0 bases at V and 4 bases at J, leaving 6 bases unmatched. This CDR3 comprises 16 residues. The CDR3 DNA reads TGCGCCAGCAGCCAAGATCAACTAGCGGGACGGTACGAGCAGTACTTC. This gives the protein CASSQDQLAGRYEQYF.

The gene calls are TRBV6-1 and TRBJ1-1; D gene unclear. The germline V gene has CDR1 MNHNS and CDR2 SASEGT. Between the trimmed V and J ends, which lost 4 bases and 0 bases, there was a span of 12 bases. The CDR3 is made up of 15 amino acids. The CDR3: CASSGQLLMNTEAFF. As DNA, the CDR3 is TGTGCCAGCAGTGGGCAGCTACTAATGAACACTGAAGCTTTCTTT.